This T cell receptor (beta chain) was captured in a study of blood T cell repertoires in COVID-19. Across the study: PBMCs, B-cell-depleted T cells, or T cells were the source of the cDNA or gDNA that made up the material.

Trimming took 3 bases from V and 7 from J, leaving 13 bases between them. Germline V gene sequence: CDR1 LNHDA, CDR2 SQIVND (reference sequence). The CDR3 spans 14 residues. Data came from immunoSEQ multiplex PCR; TCRdb stores just in-frame clones and leaves some out. The data show 200,000 or so clones, approximately 87% seen once. This receptor was obtained from a woman in her seventies with acute or convalescent COVID-19. The V gene is TRBV19, the J gene TRBJ1-5; tentative D call: TRBD1 (5 bases). Material: peripheral blood. The CDR3 spells CASSIIASGQPQHF. CDR3 DNA sequence: TGTGCCAGTAGTATTATCGCCTCAGGGCAGCCCCAGCATTTT.